This T cell receptor (beta chain) was recorded in a study of blood T cell repertoires in COVID-19. Clones were read by immunoSEQ multiplex PCR, and TCRdb kept only the in-frame ones, dropping some. This sample has about 190,000 clones, with roughly 85% found just once. V gave up 3 bases and J gave up 5 bases, with 6 bases separating them. The germline V gene has CDR1 SGHKS and CDR2 YYEKEE (reference sequence). There are 12 residues in the CDR3. The clonotype originates from a man in his 60s with active or convalescent COVID-19. The genes are TRBV5-5 and TRBJ1-5; D might be TRBD1 (5 bases). Source material: peripheral blood. Here the CDR3 reads CASSSGDQPQHF. Written as DNA, the CDR3 is TGTGCCAGCAGCTCGGGGGATCAGCCCCAGCATTTT.